The sequence of this TCR beta chain was determined in a study of T cell repertoires in ileal Crohn's disease. Whole-study results and caveats: Every patient over 26.8% clonality showed endoscopic recurrence. Mucosal expansions were suggested to be mainly CD8 T cells.

On this clone itself: Antigen specificity is unknown.

CDR3 length: 15 residues. Germline CDR1 and CDR2: MGHDK and SYGVNS. Trimming shortened V by 0 bases and J by 0 bases, and 8 bases separated the two germline ends. This table comes from immunoSEQ multiplex PCR, and its TCRdb copy is limited to in-frame clones, with some not included. The sample carries about 7,000 clones, under 80% recorded once. The sequencing input was ileal tissue. The sequence came from an adult with Crohn's disease. The chain links TRBV25-1 to TRBJ1-2; D gene unclear. This chain's CDR3 is CASSEYSLSNYGYTF. As DNA, the CDR3 is TGTGCCAGCAGTGAATATTCACTCTCTAACTATGGCTACACCTTC.